This T cell receptor (beta chain) was documented in a study of blood T cells in healthy people across ages. Unmatched junction bases numbered 9, after V lost 5 bases and J lost 0 bases. CDR1 MGHRA and CDR2 YSYEKL come from the germline V gene. CDR3 size: 16 residues. Using a J-beta primer mix together with a sample-barcoded 5' primer, a second PCR was run for roughly 7 to 12 cycles. Carrying 12 random nucleotides, a template-switch adaptor labeled each individual cDNA molecule. TCRdb used MiXCR to reprocess the 5' RACE reads, holding one entry per CDR3 protein. Seen here are about 1.4 million distinct CDR3 sequences, approximately 63% observed once, and the top ten hold 5.5% to 8%.

Sequenced sample: blood. This sequence was found in a man aged 18 to 30 in good health. This chain joins TRBV4-1 and TRBJ2-7; 8 nucleotides line up with TRBD2. Here the CDR3 reads CASSLIGGDGSYEQYF. The CDR3 coding sequence is TGCGCCAGCAGCTTGATCGGGGGGGATGGCTCCTACGAGCAGTACTTC.